The 21 T cell receptor beta chains reported below all come from one sample, sequenced in a study of T cell responses to AZD1222 COVID-19 vaccine. The method was immunoSEQ multiplex PCR; TCRdb's version includes in-frame clones alone and lacks a portion of them. The sample contains some 130,000 clones, 75% to 90% of which appear only once. The specimen was peripheral blood, collected on day 0 of AZD1222 vaccination. These receptors came from an adult in good health.

This clone was seen a single time. The chain is built from TRBV6-4 and TRBJ2-1, with 9 bases that match TRBD1. CDR1 and CDR2 from the germline V gene are MRHNA and SNTAGT. The CDR3 is made up of 15 amino acids. J gave up 7 bases and V 6 bases, and 10 bases lay outside the gene matches. CDR3: CASSQTGGRRNEQFF. In DNA, the CDR3 is TGTGCCAGCAGCCAGACAGGGGGAAGGAGGAATGAGCAGTTCTTC.

The chain couples TRBV6-2 or TRBV6-3 to TRBJ1-5; D perhaps matches TRBD1 (6 bases). The V gene lost 6 bases and the J gene lost 1 base, with 19 bases spanning the gap. This CDR3 comprises 17 residues. The germline V gene has CDR1 MNHEY and CDR2 SVGEGT. CDR3 nucleotides: TGTGCCAGCAGCTCGGCGCAGGGGAAAGGGAGCAATCAGCCCCAGCATTTT. This translates into CASSSAQGKGSNQPQHF.

This chain connects TRBV27 to TRBJ1-5; D is undetermined. This CDR3 contains 13 residues. The V gene's germline CDR1 is MNHEY and CDR2 SMNVEV (reference sequence). V shed 4 bases and J shed 3 bases, with 7 bases lying between them. CDR3 loop: CASSYKSNQPQHF. The CDR3 DNA sequence: TGTGCCAGCAGTTACAAATCCAATCAGCCCCAGCATTTT.

This sequence joins TRBV5-1 and TRBJ1-2; D unclear. With 1 base removed from V and 8 bases from J, the gap between germline ends came to 12 bases. Looked up from germline, CDR1 is SGHRS and CDR2 is YFSETQ. The CDR3 is 13 residues long. The CDR3 is CASSLNSGWGYTF. In DNA, the CDR3 is TGCGCCAGCAGCTTGAATTCAGGTTGGGGCTACACCTTC.

This CDR3 is CASSRDTDDTQYF. DNA for the CDR3: TGTGCCAGCTCACGGGACACAGATGATACGCAGTATTTT. V usage is TRBV18 and J usage is TRBJ2-3, with D perhaps TRBD1 (6 bases). Germline V CDR1 and CDR2: KGHSH, LQKENI. The CDR3 loop spans 13 amino acids. With 4 bases removed from V and 6 bases from J, the gap between germline ends came to 11 bases. Full variable domain (missing parts from reference TRBV18 and TRBJ2-3): NAGVMQNPRHLVRRRGQEARLRCSPMKGHSHVYWYRQLPEEGLKFMVYLQKENIIDESGMPKERFSAEFPKEGPSILRIQQVVRGDSAAYFCASSRDTDDTQYFGPGTRLTVL.

V usage is TRBV30 and J usage is TRBJ1-6; TRBD1 matches 9 bases. The CDR3 covers 17 residues. The ends lost 2 bases at V and 6 bases at J; junction bases unmatched: 11. The V gene's germline CDR1 is GTSNPN and CDR2 SVGIG (reference sequence). CDR3 in amino acids: CAWSILHGTGINSPLHF. The CDR3 DNA reads as TGTGCCTGGAGTATCCTCCACGGGACAGGGATTAATTCACCCCTCCACTTT. Variable domain in full (rest from reference TRBV30 and TRBJ1-6): SQTIHQWPATLVQPVGSPLSLECTVEGTSNPNLYWYRQAAGRGLQLLFYSVGIGQISSEVPQNLSASRPQDRQFILSSKKLLLSDSGFYLCAWSILHGTGINSPLHFGNGTRLTVT.

This clone was picked up one time. V and J are TRBV5-8 and TRBJ2-1; a weak D match, TRBD2 (6 bases). The germline V and J ends were trimmed by 2 bases and 2 bases, with 8 bases remaining between them. This CDR3 region has 14 residues. Germline V lookup: CDR1 SGHTS, CDR2 YDEGEE. The CDR3 region is CASSFGGTYNEQFF. CDR3 DNA sequence: TGTGCCAGCAGCTTTGGAGGGACCTACAATGAGCAGTTCTTC.

The rearrangement links TRBV4-2 to TRBJ2-3; D is perhaps TRBD2 (5 bases). CDR3 length equals 16 residues. Deletions cut 4 bases from V and 8 bases from J, with 22 bases between. CDR1 LGHNA and CDR2 YNFKEQ come from the germline V gene. This chain's CDR3 is CASSPSQGPPAGTQYF. In DNA, the CDR3 is TGTGCCAGCAGCCCATCCCAAGGGCCCCCGGCGGGTACGCAGTATTTT.

The CDR3 loop is CASSVEGMNSPLHF. Here the CDR3 DNA reads TGTGCCAGCAGCGTCGAGGGGATGAATTCACCCCTCCACTTT. V usage is TRBV9 and J usage is TRBJ1-6; weak D call: TRBD1 (5 bases). Germline V gene sequence: CDR1 SGDLS, CDR2 YYNGEE. V was pared by 2 bases and J by 7 bases, with 10 bases between. This CDR3 has 14 amino acids. The variable domain in full, completed from reference TRBV9 and TRBJ1-6, reads DSGVTQTPKHLITATGQRVTLRCSPRSGDLSVYWYQQSLDQGLQFLIQYYNGEERAKGNILERFSAQQFPDLHSELNLSSLELGDSALYFCASSVEGMNSPLHFGNGTRLTVT.

This rearrangement joins TRBV2 to TRBJ1-1; a weak D match, TRBD1 (5 bases). Germline CDR1 and CDR2: SNHLY and FYNNEI. This CDR3 comprises 13 residues. Trimming took 6 bases from V and 4 from J, leaving 12 bases between them. CDR3 bases: TGTGCCAGCAGAGGGGTAGGCGGCACTGAAGCTTTCTTT. Translating it yields CASRGVGGTEAFF.

The J gene is TRBJ2-3, the V gene TRBV5-1; the D gene is possibly TRBD2 (6 bases). Germline V gene lookup returns CDR1 SGHRS and CDR2 YFSETQ. V was trimmed by 0 bases and J by 5 bases, leaving 13 bases between them. The CDR3 contains 15 residues. The chain's CDR3 is CASSLGGRAGDTQYF. The CDR3 region has the DNA TGCGCCAGCAGCTTGGGGGGACGAGCGGGAGATACGCAGTATTTT.

This clone was seen just once. The V and J genes are TRBV10-1 and TRBJ2-7, with TRBD2 matching 11 bases. The V gene's germline CDR1 is WNHNN and CDR2 SYGVQD (reference sequence). This CDR3 contains 14 residues. V lost 9 bases to trimming and J lost 2 bases; unmatched junction nucleotides: 6. In DNA, the CDR3 is TGCGCCAGTGCTCTAGCGGGGGGTCCCTACGAGCAGTACTTC. The encoded protein is CASALAGGPYEQYF.

V usage is TRBV9 and J usage is TRBJ1-3; D is ambiguous. The V end lost 0 bases, the J end lost 6 bases, and 7 bases lay between the germline ends. Germline CDR1 SGDLS, CDR2 YYNGEE. The CDR3 has 13 amino acids. CDR3 coding DNA: TGTGCCAGCAGCGTAGGATCGCCAAACACCATATATTTT. This gives the protein CASSVGSPNTIYF.

The chain recombines TRBV4-3 with TRBJ1-3, with 11 bases fitting TRBD1. J lost 3 bases, V lost 1 base, and 2 bases had no gene match. CDR1 and CDR2 (germline): LGHNA, YSLEER. The CDR3 is 16 amino acids. CDR3 protein: CASSQGTGGFGNTIYF. In nucleotides, the CDR3 is TGCGCCAGCAGCCAAGGGACAGGGGGCTTTGGAAACACCATATATTTT.

The chain joins TRBV30 to TRBJ1-1; possible D gene TRBD1, 5 bases. Trimming cost V 1 base and J 1 base, with 10 bases left between them. The CDR3 extends over 14 amino acids. From germline, CDR1 is GTSNPN and CDR2 SVGIG (reference sequence). Written as DNA, the CDR3 is TGTGCCTGGAGTGAGGCAGGGAAGAACACTGAAGCTTTCTTT. The encoded protein is CAWSEAGKNTEAFF. Using reference TRBV30 and TRBJ1-1 for the parts outside the CDR3, the full variable domain is SQTIHQWPATLVQPVGSPLSLECTVEGTSNPNLYWYRQAAGRGLQLLFYSVGIGQISSEVPQNLSASRPQDRQFILSSKKLLLSDSGFYLCAWSEAGKNTEAFFGQGTRLTVV.

V usage is TRBV6-5 and J usage is TRBJ1-4, with 11 bases lining up with TRBD1. Germline assignment: CDR1 MNHEY and CDR2 SVGAGI. Trimming cost V 4 bases and J 8 bases; bases outside gene matches: 9. The CDR3 totals 16 residues. CDR3 nucleotide sequence: TGTGCCAGCAGTTCTGTTCGGACAGGGGGCCAAGAAAAACTGTTTTTT. Translation: CASSSVRTGGQEKLFF.

The CDR3 loop reads CASSQDRDAFYNEQFF. CDR3 bases: TGCGCCAGCAGCCAAGACCGGGACGCCTTCTACAATGAGCAGTTCTTC. This sequence joins TRBV4-1 and TRBJ2-1; D tentatively fits TRBD1 or TRBD2 (5 bases each). Germline V lookup: CDR1 MGHRA, CDR2 YSYEKL. The CDR3 is 16 residues long. Trimming removed 0 bases at V and 3 bases at J, with 12 bases between.

The chain couples TRBV7-9 to TRBJ1-2, with a weak D call TRBD1 (5 bases). With 8 bases removed from V and 3 bases from J, the gap between germline ends came to 10 bases. This CDR3 region has 12 residues. Germline V lookup: CDR1 SEHNR, CDR2 FQNEAQ (reference sequence). The CDR3 nucleotides are TGTGCCAGCTCTGACAGTCACTATGGCTACACCTTC. Its protein is CASSDSHYGYTF.

The chain is built from TRBV30 and TRBJ1-6; 8 bases align to TRBD1. Per germline, CDR1 GTSNPN and CDR2 SVGIG (reference sequence). The CDR3 spans 13 residues. J gave up 8 bases and V 5 bases, and 5 bases lay outside the gene matches. This CDR3 reads CAWGQGAYSPLHF. The CDR3 DNA reads TGTGCCTGGGGGCAGGGGGCTTATTCACCCCTCCACTTT.

J is TRBJ2-1 and V is TRBV10-3; D might be TRBD1 (6 bases). This CDR3 is built from 13 residues. CDR1 is ENHRY, CDR2 SYGVKD, per germline. Trimming left V 6 bases short and J 0 bases short, with 6 bases between. The CDR3 is CAIRDSSYNEQFF. CDR3 nucleotide sequence: TGTGCCATCAGGGACAGCTCCTACAATGAGCAGTTCTTC.

The chain uses TRBV6-2 or TRBV6-3 and TRBJ1-2, with 7 positions matching TRBD1. J gave up 3 bases and V 2 bases, and 3 bases lay outside the gene matches. The germline CDR1 and CDR2 sequences are MNHEY and SVGEGT. CDR3 length: 14 amino acids. The CDR3 loop is CASSYGQAYYGYTF. Written as DNA, the CDR3 is TGTGCCAGCAGTTACGGACAGGCCTACTATGGCTACACCTTC.